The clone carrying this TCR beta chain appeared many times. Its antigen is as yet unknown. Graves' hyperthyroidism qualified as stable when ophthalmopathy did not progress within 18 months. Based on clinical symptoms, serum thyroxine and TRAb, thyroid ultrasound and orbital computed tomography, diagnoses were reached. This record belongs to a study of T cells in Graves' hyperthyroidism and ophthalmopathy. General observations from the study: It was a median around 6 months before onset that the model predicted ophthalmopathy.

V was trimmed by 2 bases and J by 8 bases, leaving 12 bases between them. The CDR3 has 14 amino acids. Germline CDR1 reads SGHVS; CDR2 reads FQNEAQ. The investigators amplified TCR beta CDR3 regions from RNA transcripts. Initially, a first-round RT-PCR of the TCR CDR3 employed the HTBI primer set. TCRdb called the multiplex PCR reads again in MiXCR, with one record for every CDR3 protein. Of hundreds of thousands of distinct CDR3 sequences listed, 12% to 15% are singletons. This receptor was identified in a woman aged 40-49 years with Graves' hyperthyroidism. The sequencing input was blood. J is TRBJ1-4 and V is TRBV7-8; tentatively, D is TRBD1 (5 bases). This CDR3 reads CASSLLARDEKLFF. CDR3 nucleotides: TGTGCCAGCAGCTTACTAGCCCGGGACGAAAAACTGTTTTTT.